Sequencing of this TCR beta chain was carried out in a study of OX40 agonist ivuxolimab in advanced cancers. At the level of the study: Ivuxolimab, an agonistic anti-OX40 (CD134) antibody, was given to patients. The study's findings and limits: The work left the antigen specificity of expanded peripheral T cells undetermined. Clones of CD4+ and CD8+ blood T cells grew by week 6 at doses of 0.1 to 3.0 mg/kg. Mean expanded clone counts were higher in CD8+ than CD4+ T cells.

This clone appeared a single time. Its specificity is not known. TCRdb keeps only in-frame clones here, not all; method: immunoSEQ multiplex PCR. The data contain more than 40,000 clones, roughly 90% of them seen just once; the ten biggest clones take up about 7.5%. J lost 4 bases, V lost 5 bases, and 9 bases had no gene match. The CDR3 loop spans 15 amino acids. Germline-derived CDR1 and CDR2 are SGHTA and FQGNSA. The chain carries TRBV7-2 and TRBJ2-5, with TRBD1 matching over 8 bases. The specimen comprised CD4+ or CD8+ T cells sorted from blood, sampled in a trial of the OX40 agonist ivuxolimab. The TCR comes from an adult with an advanced solid tumor such as melanoma, head and neck, liver or kidney cancer. CDR3 coding DNA: TGTGCCAGCAGCAGGGGAGACAGGGGTGGAGAGACCCAGTACTTC. It specifies CASSRGDRGGETQYF. Together with reference TRBV7-2 and TRBJ2-5, the CDR3 gives the full variable domain: GAGVSQSPSNKVTEKGKDVELRCDPISGHTALYWYRQSLGQGLEFLIYFQGNSAPDKSGLPSDRFSAERTGGSVSTLTIQRTQQEDSAVYLCASSRGDRGGETQYFGPGTRLLVL.